These T cell receptor beta chains were read from a single sample in a study of T cell responses to AZD1222 COVID-19 vaccine. The protocol was immunoSEQ multiplex PCR, while the TCRdb copy is restricted to in-frame clones and leaves out a portion. Of some 150,000 clones listed, 90% are singletons. The sample consisted of peripheral blood, taken on day 0 of AZD1222 vaccination. These receptors all come from an adult in good health. CDR3s include the opening cysteine and the closing phenylalanine or tryptophan. D genes are given only for firm matches.

V,J,D,DNA,CDR3
TRBV27,TRBJ1-1,-,TGTGCCAGCAGTTTGCGTCCAGGGGTGAACACTGAAGCTTTCTTT,CASSLRPGVNTEAFF
TRBV5-1,TRBJ2-7,-,TGCGCCAGCAGCTTGGGACTGACCTACGAGCAGTACTTC,CASSLGLTYEQYF
TRBV5-6,TRBJ2-2,-,TGTGCCAGCAGCTTCGGGGGTCTCCTGGCCGGGGAGCTGTTTTTT,CASSFGGLLAGELFF
TRBV19,TRBJ2-7,TRBD2,TGTGCCAGTAATGAGGCGGGAGGGCCGGGAGAGCAGTACTTC,CASNEAGGPGEQYF
TRBV18,TRBJ1-5,-,TGTGCCAGCTCAAACGAGTGGGGCAACAATCAGCCCCAGCATTTT,CASSNEWGNNQPQHF
TRBV7-9,TRBJ2-1,TRBD2,TGTGCCAGCAGCCGCCTAGCGGGAGTAGTGGGTGGTGAGCAGTTCTTC,CASSRLAGVVGGEQFF
TRBV2,TRBJ2-2,TRBD2,TGTGCCAGCAGTAGGGCTAGCGGGAGTCCGACCGGGGAGCTGTTTTTT,CASSRASGSPTGELFF
TRBV5-4,TRBJ2-5,-,TGTGCCAGCAGCTTGGGATCAACAGGGCTTCAAGAGACCCAGTACTTC,CASSLGSTGLQETQYF
TRBV19,TRBJ1-1,-,TGTGCCAGTAGTATAGGCCCAAGGAGGACGAACACTGAAGCTTTCTTT,CASSIGPRRTNTEAFF
TRBV4-3,TRBJ1-4,-,TGCGCCAGCAGCCCGGAATCAGGTTTCAGGAATGAAAAACTGTTTTTT,CASSPESGFRNEKLFF
TRBV29-1,TRBJ2-5,TRBD2,TGCAGCGTTGAGGGGACTAGCCGCGAGACCCAGTACTTC,CSVEGTSRETQYF
TRBV6-5,TRBJ1-1,TRBD1,TGTGCCAGCAGCCAAGGACAGGGCTTCAACACTGAAGCTTTCTTT,CASSQGQGFNTEAFF